These 21 T cell receptor beta chains were sequenced from one sample in a study of T cells after posttransplantation cyclophosphamide. Busulfan-fludarabine conditioning, marrow transplant, and cyclophosphamide on days +3 and +4 were administered. Profiled with immunoSEQ multiplex PCR; TCRdb holds only in-frame clones, not every one. The table shows 30,000 to 45,000 clones, with roughly 73% occurring only once. Specimen: CD4+ T cells sorted from blood, collected roughly 1,900 days after a stem cell transplant with posttransplant cyclophosphamide. Source of these receptors: a female patient aged 40-50 years who received an allogeneic stem cell transplant from a related donor, was CMV-positive, and had no GVHD. Some T cells may be transferred from the graft donor.

The V gene is TRBV11-3, the J gene TRBJ2-1; no clear D. The CDR3 sequence is 14 residues long. Trimming removed 2 bases at V and 7 bases at J, with 12 bases between. CDR1 is SGHNT and CDR2 is YENEEA in the germline V gene. In DNA form, the CDR3 reads TGTGCCAGCAGCTTAAGAGGTTCGGCTAATGAGCAGTTCTTC. The encoded protein is CASSLRGSANEQFF.

The genes are TRBV4-3 and TRBJ1-5; 9 bases match TRBD1. The CDR3 runs 19 residues. The germline V gene has CDR1 LGHNA and CDR2 YSLEER. The V gene end was trimmed by 0 bases and the J gene end by 1 base; junction bases not matched to a gene: 10. The CDR3 sequence is CASSQDMGQGLGSNQPQHF. In nucleotides, the CDR3 is TGCGCCAGCAGCCAAGATATGGGACAGGGCCTAGGAAGCAATCAGCCCCAGCATTTT.

This chain uses TRBV7-9 with TRBJ1-2; 11 bases are a match to TRBD1. CDR3 length equals 15 residues. Trimming took 1 base from V and 4 from J; bases not matched to a gene: 2. The germline V gene encodes CDR1 SEHNR and CDR2 FQNEAQ (reference sequence). The CDR3 nucleotides are TGTGCCAGCAGCTTAGGGACAGGGGGCGGCTATGGCTACACCTTC. This codes for CASSLGTGGGYGYTF.

This rearrangement joins TRBV5-1 to TRBJ2-2; 8 nucleotides agree with TRBD2. Per the germline V gene, CDR1 is SGHRS and CDR2 is YFSETQ. Trimming removed 5 bases from V and 6 bases from J; junction bases left unmatched: 9. This CDR3 has 15 residues. The CDR3 spells CASRTGTSIAGELFF. In nucleotides, the CDR3 is TGCGCCAGCAGAACAGGGACTAGTATCGCCGGGGAGCTGTTTTTT.

This clone was picked up a small number of times. The chain employs TRBV5-5 and TRBJ2-2, with TRBD2 matching over 7 bases. The germline V gene has CDR1 SGHKS and CDR2 YYEKEE (reference sequence). The CDR3 is 18 amino acids. V trimming: 0 bases; J trimming: 0 bases; junction bases outside the gene matches: 8. CDR3 coding DNA: TGTGCCAGCAGCTTGGGGTTTTCCGGACTAGCGAACACCGGGGAGCTGTTTTTT. Protein: CASSLGFSGLANTGELFF.

This clone occurred a few times. This chain joins TRBV5-8 and TRBJ2-2; 8 bases are shared with TRBD1. CDR1 and CDR2 (germline): SGHTS, YDEGEE. Losses at the gene ends were 4 bases for V and 6 bases for J; bases not matched to a gene: 8. The CDR3 covers 15 residues. The CDR3 nucleotides read TGTGCCAGCAGCCTAGGACAGGGCGGTGCCGGGGAGCTGTTTTTT. Encoded protein: CASSLGQGGAGELFF.

The chain recombines TRBV6-5 with TRBJ2-2; the match to TRBD2 covers 7 bases. The V gene's germline CDR1 is MNHEY and CDR2 SVGAGI. Trimming removed 7 bases from V and 4 bases from J; junction bases left unmatched: 6. There are 14 residues in the CDR3. The CDR3 coding sequence is TGTGCCAGCAATCGCGGGGGTACCACCGGGGAGCTGTTTTTT. As protein: CASNRGGTTGELFF.

The V and J genes are TRBV9 and TRBJ2-3, with 12 positions matching TRBD2. The CDR3 totals 15 residues. Germline V lookup: CDR1 SGDLS, CDR2 YYNGEE. Trimming cost V 3 bases and J 6 bases; bases outside gene matches: 5. The DNA for the CDR3 is TGTGCCAGCAGCGCCCTAGCGGGGGGGCCCGATACGCAGTATTTT. Its translation is CASSALAGGPDTQYF. The entire variable domain, with the rest obtained from reference TRBV9 and TRBJ2-3, is as follows: DSGVTQTPKHLITATGQRVTLRCSPRSGDLSVYWYQQSLDQGLQFLIQYYNGEERAKGNILERFSAQQFPDLHSELNLSSLELGDSALYFCASSALAGGPDTQYFGPGTRLTVL.

The V gene is TRBV10-3, the J gene TRBJ1-2; 7 bases line up with TRBD1. V shed 10 bases, J shed 4 bases, and the junction held 12 bases outside the gene matches. Germline V gives CDR1 ENHRY, CDR2 SYGVKD. The CDR3 is made up of 14 amino acids. CDR3 region: CATDPTGNFYGYTF. The CDR3 bases are TGTGCCACCGATCCGACAGGGAACTTCTATGGCTACACCTTC.

This clone was counted only a few times. This chain joins TRBV18 and TRBJ1-6; D perhaps matches TRBD1 (6 bases). Germline V gives CDR1 KGHSH, CDR2 LQKENI. The CDR3 consists of 14 residues. Trimming took off 3 bases at V and 6 bases at J, with 9 bases between the two ends. CDR3 loop: CASSPQGTNSPLHF. CDR3 in DNA: TGTGCCAGCTCACCGCAGGGGACTAATTCACCCCTCCACTTT.

There are a few counts of this clone. V is TRBV2 and J is TRBJ1-2; TRBD1 matches 9 bases. V lost 10 bases, J lost 1 base, and 4 bases stayed unmatched. The germline gives CDR1 SNHLY, CDR2 FYNNEI. This CDR3 has 13 amino acids. The DNA of the CDR3 is TGTGCCATCCGGACAGGGGATAACTATGGCTACACCTTC. This translates into CAIRTGDNYGYTF. Full variable domain (rest looked up from reference TRBV2 and TRBJ1-2): EPEVTQTPSHQVTQMGQEVILRCVPISNHLYFYWYRQILGQKVEFLVSFYNNEISEKSEIFDDQFSVERPDGSNFTLKIRSTKLEDSAMYFCAIRTGDNYGYTFGSGTRLTVV.

The chain uses TRBV7-9 and TRBJ2-1, with 12 bases fitting TRBD2. Per germline, CDR1 SEHNR and CDR2 FQNEAQ (reference sequence). The CDR3 runs to 15 residues. J gave up 14 bases and V 3 bases, and 11 bases lay outside the gene matches. This chain's CDR3 is CASSFGLAGKVGKFF. CDR3 DNA: TGTGCCAGCAGCTTCGGACTAGCGGGGAAGGTGGGAAAGTTCTTC.

V usage is TRBV5-4 and J usage is TRBJ2-6; D is unresolved. CDR1 is SGHNT, CDR2 YYREEE, per germline (reference sequence). The CDR3 covers 15 residues. Trimming cost V 3 bases and J 0 bases, with 7 bases left between them. This CDR3 reads CASSSLSSGANVLTF. Here the CDR3 DNA reads TGTGCCAGCAGCTCCCTCAGCTCTGGGGCCAACGTCCTGACTTTC.

CDR3 bases: TGTGCCAGCACAAAACCCGGAGGGATTTCGAACATTCAGTACTTC. Translating gives CASTKPGGISNIQYF. The V gene is TRBV6-5, the J gene TRBJ2-4; D might be TRBD2 (6 bases). The V end lost 7 bases, the J end lost 7 bases, and 20 bases lay between the germline ends. This CDR3 contains 15 residues. Germline V gene sequence: CDR1 MNHEY, CDR2 SVGAGI.

The chain employs TRBV15 and TRBJ2-1; perhaps TRBD1 as D (6 bases). V was clipped by 5 bases and J by 3 bases, with 14 bases between them. The CDR3 loop spans 15 amino acids. Germline assignment: CDR1 LNHNV and CDR2 YYDKDF (reference sequence). The CDR3 nucleotides are TGTGCCACCAGCCAAGACAGGAATTTCTACAATGAGCAGTTCTTC. Protein: CATSQDRNFYNEQFF.

The V call is TRBV4-1, the J call TRBJ1-6; tentatively, D is TRBD1 (6 bases). CDR1 MGHRA and CDR2 YSYEKL come from the germline V gene. This CDR3 comprises 16 residues. The V gene lost 3 bases and the J gene lost 9 bases, with 18 bases spanning the gap. The CDR3 DNA follows: TGCGCCAGCAGCCATTCGGTGGGGGCCTTAAGTTCACCCCTCCACTTT. Translating gives CASSHSVGALSSPLHF.

This clone has just a few counts. The chain links TRBV28 to TRBJ2-1; TRBD2 aligns across 8 bases. The V segment lost 3 bases and the J segment 9 bases; nucleotides outside the gene matches: 7. The CDR3 consists of 14 residues. Germline lookup yields CDR1 MDHEN and CDR2 SYDVKM. The CDR3 region has the DNA TGTGCCAGCAGTTTCAGCGGGGGACCAAGTGAGCAGTTCTTC. As protein: CASSFSGGPSEQFF.

The V call is TRBV2, the J call TRBJ1-1; TRBD1 matches at 8 bases. This CDR3 is built from 13 residues. Germline V gene sequence: CDR1 SNHLY, CDR2 FYNNEI. J gave up 5 bases and V 5 bases, and 4 bases lay outside the gene matches. Written as DNA, the CDR3 is TGTGCCAGCAGTACGACAGGGGTTACTGAAGCTTTCTTT. As protein: CASSTTGVTEAFF. The full variable domain, completed using reference TRBV2 and TRBJ1-1, is EPEVTQTPSHQVTQMGQEVILRCVPISNHLYFYWYRQILGQKVEFLVSFYNNEISEKSEIFDDQFSVERPDGSNFTLKIRSTKLEDSAMYFCASSTTGVTEAFFGQGTRLTVV.

V and J are TRBV29-1 and TRBJ2-3; 10 bases align to TRBD1. This CDR3 has 16 amino acids. V was pared by 5 bases and J by 1 base, with 9 bases of the junction left unmatched. Germline CDR1 reads SQVTM; CDR2 reads ANQGSEA. The CDR3 DNA follows: TGCAGCGTTCAGGGGACAGGGGACCAGCGCACAGATACGCAGTATTTT. It specifies CSVQGTGDQRTDTQYF.

The gene calls are TRBV6-1 and TRBJ2-5; D not certain. The J call is uncertain, as TRBJ2-7 better fits the DNA end. Germline lookup yields CDR1 MNHNS and CDR2 SASEGT. This CDR3 is 12 amino acids long. The DNA of the CDR3 is TGTGCCAGCAGTGAATCCGTCTACGAGCAGTACTTC. Translated: CASSESVYEQYF.

The J gene is TRBJ1-2, the V gene TRBV19; D might be TRBD1 (5 bases). Germline-derived CDR1 and CDR2 are LNHDA and SQIVND (reference sequence). Trimming removed 11 bases at V and 0 bases at J, with 13 bases between. This CDR3 is built from 13 residues. DNA of the CDR3: TGTGCCTCCTTAGACAGTACTAACTATGGCTACACCTTC. It encodes CASLDSTNYGYTF.